These T cell receptor beta chains were read from a single sample in a study of human thymus T cells. Sequencing used immunoSEQ multiplex PCR; TCRdb keeps in-frame clones, though not all of them. This table has tens of thousands of clones, 94% appearing once. The specimen sequenced was blood. These receptors came from a boy in the first two years of life with a congenital heart defect but otherwise immunologically healthy. The CDR3 runs from the conserved cysteine through the conserved F or W. A D gene is named only where the DNA matches it firmly. The size field is filled for only some rows; it gives once, few, many or a size class.

V gene: TRBV28; J gene: TRBJ2-7; clone size: NA; D gene: TRBD2; CDR3 protein: CASSFAGESYEQYF; CDR3 DNA: TGTGCCAGCAGTTTTGCGGGGGAGTCCTACGAGCAGTACTTC
V gene: TRBV7-9; J gene: TRBJ2-3; clone size: NA; D gene: TRBD2; CDR3 protein: CASSLEQIAGADTQYF; CDR3 DNA: TGTGCCAGCAGCTTAGAACAGATAGCGGGAGCAGATACGCAGTATTTT
V gene: TRBV7-2; J gene: TRBJ1-5; clone size: NA; D gene: NA; CDR3 protein: CASSLRSGNQPQHF; CDR3 DNA: TGTGCCAGCAGCTTAAGAAGTGGGAATCAGCCCCAGCATTTT
V gene: TRBV28; J gene: TRBJ1-2; clone size: NA; D gene: NA; CDR3 protein: CASSFGNYGYTF; CDR3 DNA: TGTGCCAGCAGTTTCGGGAACTATGGCTACACCTTC
V gene: TRBV7-9; J gene: TRBJ2-7; clone size: NA; D gene: NA; CDR3 protein: CASSLDGGGLTYEQYF; CDR3 DNA: TGTGCCAGCAGCTTAGATGGGGGAGGCCTAACCTACGAGCAGTACTTC
V gene: TRBV9; J gene: TRBJ2-7; clone size: NA; D gene: NA; CDR3 protein: CASSVVQGSTYEQYF; CDR3 DNA: TGTGCCAGCAGCGTAGTCCAGGGGAGCACCTACGAGCAGTACTTC
V gene: TRBV6-6; J gene: TRBJ2-7; clone size: NA; D gene: NA; CDR3 protein: CASSWTTYEQYF; CDR3 DNA: TGTGCCAGCAGTTGGACAACCTACGAGCAGTACTTC
V gene: TRBV25-1; J gene: TRBJ2-3; clone size: NA; D gene: NA; CDR3 protein: CASSPPGVLGTQYF; CDR3 DNA: TGTGCCAGCAGTCCACCGGGGGTCCTTGGTACGCAGTATTTT
V gene: TRBV28; J gene: TRBJ1-2; clone size: NA; D gene: TRBD1; CDR3 protein: CASRKFQTGGNYGYTF; CDR3 DNA: TGTGCCAGCAGAAAGTTCCAGACAGGGGGAAACTATGGCTACACCTTC
V gene: TRBV19; J gene: TRBJ1-5; clone size: NA; D gene: TRBD1; CDR3 protein: CASRPGTGKGNQPQHF; CDR3 DNA: TGTGCCAGTAGGCCCGGGACAGGGAAGGGCAATCAGCCCCAGCATTTT
V gene: TRBV7-8; J gene: TRBJ2-7; clone size: once; D gene: NA; CDR3 protein: CASSLRQGGYEQYF; CDR3 DNA: TGTGCCAGCAGCTTAAGGCAGGGGGGCTACGAGCAGTACTTC
V gene: TRBV5-6; J gene: TRBJ2-3; clone size: NA; D gene: TRBD2; CDR3 protein: CASSTLAGAITDTQYF; CDR3 DNA: TGTGCCAGCAGCACACTAGCGGGGGCTATCACAGATACGCAGTATTTT
V gene: TRBV7-2; J gene: TRBJ2-2; clone size: NA; D gene: TRBD1; CDR3 protein: CASSRRTGNTGELFF; CDR3 DNA: TGTGCCAGCAGCCGCCGGACAGGGAACACCGGGGAGCTGTTTTTT
V gene: TRBV5-5; J gene: TRBJ1-6; clone size: NA; D gene: NA; CDR3 protein: CASSLRQDNSPLHF; CDR3 DNA: TGTGCCAGCAGCTTGAGACAGGATAATTCACCCCTCCACTTT
V gene: TRBV11-2; J gene: TRBJ2-5; clone size: NA; D gene: TRBD2; CDR3 protein: CASSLRLSGDPQETQYF; CDR3 DNA: TGTGCCAGCAGCTTACGACTAAGCGGGGACCCCCAAGAGACCCAGTACTTC
V gene: TRBV4-2; J gene: TRBJ2-2; clone size: NA; D gene: TRBD2; CDR3 protein: CASSQDGLAGDRTGELFF; CDR3 DNA: TGTGCCAGCAGCCAAGATGGACTAGCGGGGGATCGCACCGGGGAGCTGTTTTTT
V gene: TRBV4-1; J gene: TRBJ1-2; clone size: NA; D gene: TRBD1; CDR3 protein: CASSPRDRDYGYTF; CDR3 DNA: TGCGCCAGCAGCCCCCGGGACAGGGACTATGGCTACACCTTC
V gene: TRBV6-4; J gene: TRBJ1-1; clone size: NA; D gene: TRBD1; CDR3 protein: CASSDPRGNRGLNTEAFF; CDR3 DNA: TGTGCCAGCAGTGACCCGAGGGGGAACAGGGGCTTGAACACTGAAGCTTTCTTT
V gene: TRBV7-2; J gene: TRBJ2-7; clone size: NA; D gene: NA; CDR3 protein: CASSLAEGWEQYF; CDR3 DNA: TGTGCCAGCAGCTTAGCGGAGGGGTGGGAGCAGTACTTC
V gene: TRBV5-6; J gene: TRBJ1-5; clone size: NA; D gene: NA; CDR3 protein: CASSLVNQPQHF; CDR3 DNA: TGTGCCAGCAGCTTGGTAAATCAGCCCCAGCATTTT
V gene: TRBV28; J gene: TRBJ1-1; clone size: NA; D gene: TRBD1; CDR3 protein: CASSYRGTEAFF; CDR3 DNA: TGTGCCAGCAGTTACAGGGGCACTGAAGCTTTCTTT
V gene: TRBV6-5; J gene: TRBJ1-2; clone size: once; D gene: NA; CDR3 protein: CASSYSLGDNYGYTF; CDR3 DNA: TGTGCCAGCAGTTACTCGTTAGGGGATAACTATGGCTACACCTTC
V gene: TRBV11-3; J gene: TRBJ2-5; clone size: NA; D gene: NA; CDR3 protein: CASSLQGETQYF; CDR3 DNA: TGTGCCAGCAGCTTACAGGGAGAGACCCAGTACTTC
V gene: TRBV7-9; J gene: TRBJ2-1; clone size: once; D gene: NA; CDR3 protein: CASSPRGGGDEQFF; CDR3 DNA: TGTGCCAGCAGCCCCAGGGGGGGTGGCGATGAGCAGTTCTTC
V gene: TRBV7-9; J gene: TRBJ2-3; clone size: NA; D gene: TRBD2; CDR3 protein: CASRPGLAGKSTQADTQYF; CDR3 DNA: TGTGCCAGCAGGCCGGGACTAGCGGGGAAGTCCACACAGGCAGATACGCAGTATTTT
V gene: TRBV6-5; J gene: TRBJ2-1; clone size: NA; D gene: NA; CDR3 protein: CASGRGTTYNEQFF; CDR3 DNA: TGTGCCAGCGGACGGGGGACAACTTACAATGAGCAGTTCTTC
V gene: TRBV23-1; J gene: TRBJ1-6; clone size: NA; D gene: TRBD1; CDR3 protein: CASSPSTGTVSPSSYNSPLHF; CDR3 DNA: TGCGCCAGCAGTCCTAGTACCGGGACAGTCAGCCCCAGCTCCTATAATTCACCCCTCCACTTT
V gene: TRBV7-9; J gene: TRBJ2-5; clone size: once; D gene: NA; CDR3 protein: CASSSRAAIGETQYF; CDR3 DNA: TGTGCCAGCAGCTCCCGCGCGGCCATTGGTGAGACCCAGTACTTC
V gene: TRBV7-2; J gene: TRBJ2-3; clone size: once; D gene: TRBD2; CDR3 protein: CASSSSGGTGDTQYF; CDR3 DNA: TGTGCCAGCAGCTCTAGCGGGGGAACCGGAGATACGCAGTATTTT
V gene: TRBV10-3; J gene: TRBJ2-3; clone size: NA; D gene: NA; CDR3 protein: CAISESTGGTDTQYF; CDR3 DNA: TGTGCCATCAGTGAGTCGACGGGGGGCACAGATACGCAGTATTTT
V gene: TRBV9; J gene: TRBJ1-2; clone size: once; D gene: NA; CDR3 protein: CASRSPGGNNYGYTF; CDR3 DNA: TGTGCCAGCAGGTCCCCGGGGGGCAACAACTATGGCTACACCTTC
V gene: TRBV5-1; J gene: TRBJ1-2; clone size: NA; D gene: NA; CDR3 protein: CASSLGAGEHGYTF; CDR3 DNA: TGCGCCAGCAGCTTGGGGGCAGGGGAGCATGGCTACACCTTC
V gene: TRBV11-3; J gene: TRBJ1-2; clone size: once; D gene: NA; CDR3 protein: CASSFSGSYGYTF; CDR3 DNA: TGTGCCAGCAGCTTTTCAGGGTCCTATGGCTACACCTTC
V gene: TRBV18; J gene: TRBJ1-4; clone size: NA; D gene: NA; CDR3 protein: CASSPRSGEKLFF; CDR3 DNA: TGTGCCAGCTCACCACGGTCAGGCGAAAAACTGTTTTTT
V gene: TRBV15; J gene: TRBJ1-1; clone size: once; D gene: NA; CDR3 protein: CATSNGRDTEAFF; CDR3 DNA: TGTGCCACCAGCAATGGACGGGACACTGAAGCTTTCTTT
V gene: TRBV30; J gene: TRBJ2-7; clone size: NA; D gene: TRBD2; CDR3 protein: CAWSRLAGGSYEQYF; CDR3 DNA: TGTGCCTGGAGTCGACTAGCGGGGGGTTCCTACGAGCAGTACTTC
V gene: TRBV11-3; J gene: TRBJ2-6; clone size: NA; D gene: NA; CDR3 protein: CASRMSVGSGANVLTF; CDR3 DNA: TGTGCCAGCAGAATGAGCGTTGGCTCTGGGGCCAACGTCCTGACTTTC
V gene: TRBV10-2; J gene: TRBJ2-1; clone size: NA; D gene: NA; CDR3 protein: CASRGRSYNEQFF; CDR3 DNA: TGCGCCAGCCGGGGGCGGTCCTACAATGAGCAGTTCTTC
V gene: TRBV4-2; J gene: TRBJ1-6; clone size: NA; D gene: NA; CDR3 protein: CASSQGWWAGSPLHF; CDR3 DNA: TGTGCCAGCAGCCAAGGATGGTGGGCAGGTTCACCCCTCCACTTT
V gene: TRBV6-1; J gene: TRBJ1-4; clone size: NA; D gene: TRBD1; CDR3 protein: CASSELDRAEKLFF; CDR3 DNA: TGTGCCAGCAGTGAATTGGACAGGGCTGAAAAACTGTTTTTT
V gene: TRBV28; J gene: TRBJ1-2; clone size: once; D gene: NA; CDR3 protein: CASSLANYGYTF; CDR3 DNA: TGTGCCAGCAGTTTAGCTAACTATGGCTACACCTTC
V gene: TRBV6-5; J gene: TRBJ1-5; clone size: NA; D gene: NA; CDR3 protein: CASKGGDNQPQHF; CDR3 DNA: TGTGCCAGCAAGGGAGGAGACAATCAGCCCCAGCATTTT
V gene: TRBV5-3; J gene: TRBJ2-5; clone size: NA; D gene: TRBD1; CDR3 protein: CARSSTGEETQYF; CDR3 DNA: TGTGCCAGAAGCTCGACAGGGGAAGAGACCCAGTACTTC
V gene: TRBV28; J gene: TRBJ2-5; clone size: NA; D gene: NA; CDR3 protein: CASSAPSDGQETQYF; CDR3 DNA: TGTGCCAGCAGTGCCCCCTCGGACGGACAAGAGACCCAGTACTTC
V gene: TRBV2; J gene: TRBJ1-2; clone size: NA; D gene: NA; CDR3 protein: CASSLTGNYGYTF; CDR3 DNA: TGTGCCAGCAGTCTCACAGGGAACTATGGCTACACCTTC
V gene: TRBV27; J gene: TRBJ2-1; clone size: NA; D gene: TRBD2; CDR3 protein: CASLGLAGAQSQFF; CDR3 DNA: TGTGCCAGCCTTGGGCTAGCGGGGGCTCAGTCTCAGTTCTTC